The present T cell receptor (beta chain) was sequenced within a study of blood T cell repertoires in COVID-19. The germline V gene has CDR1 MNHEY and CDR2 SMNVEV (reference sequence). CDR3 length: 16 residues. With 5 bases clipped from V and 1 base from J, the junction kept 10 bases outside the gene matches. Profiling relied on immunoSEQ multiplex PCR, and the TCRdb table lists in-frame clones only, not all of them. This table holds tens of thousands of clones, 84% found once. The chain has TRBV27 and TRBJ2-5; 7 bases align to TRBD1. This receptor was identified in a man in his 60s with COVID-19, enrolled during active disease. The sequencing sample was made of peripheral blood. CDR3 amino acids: CASSHWDSEIQETQYF. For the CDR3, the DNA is TGTGCCAGCAGTCACTGGGACAGCGAGATCCAAGAGACCCAGTACTTC.